A selection of T cell receptor beta chains follows, all from one sample in a study of T cell repertoires in cytomegalovirus infection. TCRdb redid the calling of the reads with MiXCR, one entry per CDR3 protein. Among about 890,000 distinct CDR3 sequences, 25% to 40% were seen once, and the ten largest hold under 15%. The antigens of these receptors remain unknown. Here the sequenced sample was cultured CD8+ T cells from PBMCs, taken from culture after CMV antigen stimulation. These receptors all stem from a human donor in good health (CMV status not recorded). Some clones in this sample may be carry-over from other donors' samples. Both conserved end residues are part of each CDR3. Each record gives: V gene, D gene, clone size, J gene, CDR3 DNA, CDR3 protein. A D gene is named only where the DNA matches it firmly. Expanded clones get a size class; other rows say once, few or many, or leave the size out.

v_gene: TRBV13
d_gene: .
abundance: once
j_gene: TRBJ1-2
CDR3nt: TGTGCCAGCAGCCATTTCCGGGACATAGCTAACTATGGCTACACCTTC
CDR3aa: CASSHFRDIANYGYTF

v_gene: TRBV5-4
d_gene: .
abundance: .
j_gene: TRBJ2-7
CDR3nt: TGTGCCAGCAGCTTGGAGGACCAGGGGAACGAGCAGTACTTC
CDR3aa: CASSLEDQGNEQYF

v_gene: TRBV27
d_gene: TRBD1
abundance: few
j_gene: TRBJ1-5
CDR3nt: TGTGCCAGCACCCCGACAGGGGGTGGTCAGCCCCAGCATTTT
CDR3aa: CASTPTGGGQPQHF

v_gene: TRBV28
d_gene: TRBD1
abundance: .
j_gene: TRBJ1-2
CDR3nt: TGTGCCAGCAGTTTCGGGGTTCAGGGGGCCAACTATGGCTACACCTTC
CDR3aa: CASSFGVQGANYGYTF

v_gene: TRBV19
d_gene: .
abundance: .
j_gene: TRBJ2-2
CDR3nt: TGTGCCAGTACCACCGGGACCACGAACACCGGGGAGCTGTTTTTT
CDR3aa: CASTTGTTNTGELFF

v_gene: TRBV7-2
d_gene: .
abundance: .
j_gene: TRBJ1-3
CDR3nt: TGTGCCAACAGCTTAGTTCGCAGGGGAGTGAGGAGAAACACCATATATTTT
CDR3aa: CANSLVRRGVRRNTIYF

v_gene: TRBV7-6
d_gene: TRBD1
abundance: few
j_gene: TRBJ2-5
CDR3nt: TGTGCCAGCAGCTTAGCTGAAACCAGGGGGCTGGAGACCCAGTACTTC
CDR3aa: CASSLAETRGLETQYF

v_gene: TRBV10-3
d_gene: .
abundance: .
j_gene: TRBJ2-2
CDR3nt: TGTGCCATCAATACCGACGGAACCGGGGAGCTGTTTTTT
CDR3aa: CAINTDGTGELFF

v_gene: TRBV10-3
d_gene: TRBD1
abundance: .
j_gene: TRBJ1-4
CDR3nt: TGTGCCATCAGTGAGTCGTCCTACGGGACAGGGAGTGAAAAACTGTTTTTT
CDR3aa: CAISESSYGTGSEKLFF

v_gene: TRBV7-9
d_gene: .
abundance: many
j_gene: TRBJ1-3
CDR3nt: TGTGCCAGCAGCCGCTTCTCGGTCGGGACAACTGGAAACACCATATATTTT
CDR3aa: CASSRFSVGTTGNTIYF

v_gene: TRBV28
d_gene: .
abundance: .
j_gene: TRBJ2-7
CDR3nt: TGTGCCAGCAGTTTAAACCCTCGGGTAGGGGCCAGCTACGAGCAGTACTTC
CDR3aa: CASSLNPRVGASYEQYF

v_gene: TRBV7-9
d_gene: .
abundance: .
j_gene: TRBJ2-1
CDR3nt: TGTGCCAGCAGCTTAAACAGGGCGGATGAGCAGTTCTTC
CDR3aa: CASSLNRADEQFF

v_gene: TRBV3-1
d_gene: TRBD1
abundance: many
j_gene: TRBJ1-1
CDR3nt: TGTGCCAGCAGCCAAGATGGGACTTCGGGACAGGTGCCCGTGAGCCCGAACACTGAAGCTTTCTTT
CDR3aa: CASSQDGTSGQVPVSPNTEAFF

v_gene: TRBV5-4
d_gene: TRBD2
abundance: many
j_gene: TRBJ2-1
CDR3nt: TGTGCCAGCAGCCCGGCGCGGCTAGCGGGGGGCTCCTACAATGAGCAGTTCTTC
CDR3aa: CASSPARLAGGSYNEQFF

v_gene: TRBV4-1
d_gene: .
abundance: .
j_gene: TRBJ1-5
CDR3nt: TGCGCCAGCAGCCAAGGTTCGGGGGTCGGCGATCAGCCCCAGCATTTT
CDR3aa: CASSQGSGVGDQPQHF

v_gene: TRBV12-3/TRBV12-4
d_gene: .
abundance: few
j_gene: TRBJ1-1
CDR3nt: TGTGCCAGCGCGGCAATTGCAGGCCACCGTGAAGCTTTCTTT
CDR3aa: CASAAIAGHREAFF

v_gene: TRBV24-1
d_gene: .
abundance: .
j_gene: TRBJ2-2
CDR3nt: TGTGCCACCAGTGATTCGGGGACGAACACCGGGGAGCTGTTTTTT
CDR3aa: CATSDSGTNTGELFF

v_gene: TRBV24-1
d_gene: .
abundance: .
j_gene: TRBJ2-1
CDR3nt: TGTGCCACCAGTGTCGAGGGGGGCTCCCCCAATGAGCAGTTCTTC
CDR3aa: CATSVEGGSPNEQFF

v_gene: TRBV10-3
d_gene: .
abundance: .
j_gene: TRBJ1-2
CDR3nt: TGTGCCATCAGCACCTACGAAAAGGGGCGTTATGGCTATGGCTACACCTTC
CDR3aa: CAISTYEKGRYGYGYTF

v_gene: TRBV28
d_gene: TRBD2
abundance: .
j_gene: TRBJ2-4
CDR3nt: TGTGCCAGCACTCCGGGACTAGCGGGGGTCCTAGCCAAAAACATTCAGTACTTC
CDR3aa: CASTPGLAGVLAKNIQYF

v_gene: TRBV5-1
d_gene: .
abundance: .
j_gene: TRBJ2-1
CDR3nt: TGCGCCAGCAGCTTGGAGGTCAGCGGTTTCGATGAGCAGTTCTTC
CDR3aa: CASSLEVSGFDEQFF

v_gene: TRBV19
d_gene: TRBD1
abundance: .
j_gene: TRBJ1-1
CDR3nt: TGTGCCAGTAGTATGTGGACAGGGGGCACTGAAGCTTTCTTT
CDR3aa: CASSMWTGGTEAFF

v_gene: TRBV5-1
d_gene: TRBD1
abundance: few
j_gene: TRBJ1-2
CDR3nt: TGCGCCAGCAGCTTGGACAGGGGAAAAGGCTATGGCTACACCTTC
CDR3aa: CASSLDRGKGYGYTF

v_gene: TRBV13
d_gene: TRBD2
abundance: once
j_gene: TRBJ2-7
CDR3nt: TGTGCCAGCAGCTCCCTACTAGCGGGGGGTTCCTACGAGCAGTACTTC
CDR3aa: CASSSLLAGGSYEQYF

v_gene: TRBV9
d_gene: .
abundance: .
j_gene: TRBJ2-3
CDR3nt: TGTGCCAGCAGCGCCTACCAGACAGATCGGTTCACAGATACGCAGTATTTT
CDR3aa: CASSAYQTDRFTDTQYF

v_gene: TRBV28
d_gene: .
abundance: few
j_gene: TRBJ1-5
CDR3nt: TGTGCCAGCAGTTTCCGGGCGTCGGGCAATCAGCCCCAGCATTTT
CDR3aa: CASSFRASGNQPQHF

v_gene: TRBV10-3
d_gene: .
abundance: few
j_gene: TRBJ2-1
CDR3nt: TGTGCCATCAACACCCAGGGGAACCCCTACAATGAGCAGTTCTTC
CDR3aa: CAINTQGNPYNEQFF

v_gene: TRBV19
d_gene: TRBD2
abundance: .
j_gene: TRBJ2-1
CDR3nt: TGTGCCAGTAGTCAACCCGGAGGTAGCGGGGGTTTCCGCTCCTACAATGAGCAGTTCTTC
CDR3aa: CASSQPGGSGGFRSYNEQFF

v_gene: TRBV7-2
d_gene: .
abundance: .
j_gene: TRBJ2-5
CDR3nt: TGTGCCAGCAGCTTGATTGCTAGCAGAAAAGAGACCCAGTACTTC
CDR3aa: CASSLIASRKETQYF

v_gene: TRBV4-1
d_gene: .
abundance: .
j_gene: TRBJ2-7
CDR3nt: TGCGCCAGCAGCCAAGAAGCGTTATACGAGCAGTACTTC
CDR3aa: CASSQEALYEQYF

v_gene: TRBV24-1
d_gene: .
abundance: few
j_gene: TRBJ2-3
CDR3nt: TGTGCCACCAGTGATTGGGACTTCGGGGGCACAGATACGCAGTATTTT
CDR3aa: CATSDWDFGGTDTQYF

v_gene: TRBV6-8
d_gene: TRBD1
abundance: .
j_gene: TRBJ1-2
CDR3nt: TGTGCCAGCAGCTCCATCCTTTCCGGGACAGGGGATTATGGCTACACCTTC
CDR3aa: CASSSILSGTGDYGYTF

v_gene: TRBV27
d_gene: .
abundance: few
j_gene: TRBJ1-4
CDR3nt: TGTGCCAGCAGTTTCTGGCCTGCAACTAATGAAAAACTGTTTTTT
CDR3aa: CASSFWPATNEKLFF

v_gene: TRBV7-9
d_gene: TRBD1
abundance: few
j_gene: TRBJ1-4
CDR3nt: TGTGCCAGCAGCCAAACAGGGGCGCGTGAAAAACTGTTTTTT
CDR3aa: CASSQTGAREKLFF

v_gene: TRBV7-6
d_gene: TRBD1
abundance: few
j_gene: TRBJ2-1
CDR3nt: TGTGCCAGCAGCTTAGGAGGACAGGGACCGTTCTTC
CDR3aa: CASSLGGQGPFF

v_gene: TRBV4-3
d_gene: TRBD2
abundance: .
j_gene: TRBJ2-4
CDR3nt: TGCGCCAGCAGCCAAGGGGAGGGCAGCGGGTCCATTCAGTACTTC
CDR3aa: CASSQGEGSGSIQYF

v_gene: TRBV20-1
d_gene: TRBD2
abundance: .
j_gene: TRBJ2-5
CDR3nt: TGCAGTGCTAGTCTATTGACTAGCGGGGCCAAAGAGACCCAGTACTTC
CDR3aa: CSASLLTSGAKETQYF

v_gene: TRBV28
d_gene: .
abundance: few
j_gene: TRBJ2-5
CDR3nt: TGTGCCAGCAGTTTGGGAACTAGCCAAGGAGAGACCCAGTACTTC
CDR3aa: CASSLGTSQGETQYF

v_gene: TRBV7-9
d_gene: .
abundance: .
j_gene: TRBJ2-3
CDR3nt: TGTGCCTACGGGGACTTCAATCGCACAGATACGCAGTATTTT
CDR3aa: CAYGDFNRTDTQYF

v_gene: TRBV11-2
d_gene: TRBD2
abundance: .
j_gene: TRBJ2-2
CDR3nt: TGTGCCAGCAGCTATATCGCCGCAAGCGGGGAGCAGTTTTTT
CDR3aa: CASSYIAASGEQFF

v_gene: TRBV27
d_gene: TRBD1
abundance: .
j_gene: TRBJ1-5
CDR3nt: TGTGCCAGCAGTAAGACAGGGATCCATCAGCCCCAGCATTTT
CDR3aa: CASSKTGIHQPQHF

v_gene: TRBV12-3/TRBV12-4
d_gene: .
abundance: few
j_gene: TRBJ2-5
CDR3nt: TGTGCCAGCAGTGAGCTAGCGTCGCAGGAGACCCAGTACTTC
CDR3aa: CASSELASQETQYF

v_gene: TRBV9
d_gene: .
abundance: .
j_gene: TRBJ2-7
CDR3nt: TGTGCCAGCAGCGAAACAGTCGGCCCTAGCTACGAGCAGTACTTC
CDR3aa: CASSETVGPSYEQYF

v_gene: TRBV7-9
d_gene: .
abundance: few
j_gene: TRBJ2-1
CDR3nt: TGTGCCAGCAGCTTCGAGAACAATGAGCAGTTCTTC
CDR3aa: CASSFENNEQFF

v_gene: TRBV19
d_gene: TRBD2
abundance: .
j_gene: TRBJ2-1
CDR3nt: TGTGCCAGTAGTATAGCCAGCGGGGGGCCTGATGAGCAGTTCTTC
CDR3aa: CASSIASGGPDEQFF

v_gene: TRBV4-3
d_gene: .
abundance: .
j_gene: TRBJ1-2
CDR3nt: TGCGCCAGCAGCCAAGACGTCAGCACTAACTATGGCTACACCTTC
CDR3aa: CASSQDVSTNYGYTF